Each of the 18 T cell receptor beta chains below was sequenced from the same sample in a study of cytomegalovirus exposure and HLA in healthy donors. TCRdb keeps only in-frame clones here, not all; method: immunoSEQ multiplex PCR. The sample lists around 200,000 clones, 65% to 85% occurring once. Sequenced input: PBMCs. The receptors derive from a young woman in good health and CMV-seropositive.

The chain links TRBV6-5 to TRBJ1-2; a possible D gene is TRBD1 (6 bases). The CDR3 extends over 12 amino acids. Germline CDR1 MNHEY, CDR2 SVGAGI. The V end was cut by 8 bases, the J end by 8 bases, with 15 bases between. The CDR3 protein is CASGRDTSGYTF. In DNA, the CDR3 is TGTGCCAGCGGAAGGGACACATCCGGCTACACCTTC.

This clone was counted a single time. This rearrangement joins TRBV5-1 to TRBJ1-6, with 9 bases fitting TRBD1. V dropped 0 bases and J dropped 8; count of bases not matched to a gene: 0. Germline-derived CDR1 and CDR2 are SGHRS and YFSETQ. The CDR3 loop spans 14 amino acids. CDR3 in amino acids: CASSLGDRDSPLHF. Here the CDR3 DNA reads TGCGCCAGCAGCTTGGGGGACAGGGATTCACCCCTCCACTTT.

This chain uses TRBV11-1 with TRBJ1-2, with D possibly matching TRBD1 (5 bases). Germline V lookup: CDR1 SGHAT, CDR2 FQDESV (reference sequence). The CDR3 is 14 residues long. V was cut by 6 bases and J by 6 bases, with 17 bases left in between. CDR3 in amino acids: CASSQGGVRDGYTF. CDR3 DNA: TGTGCCAGCAGTCAGGGAGGAGTGCGAGATGGCTACACCTTC.

The CDR3 nucleotides read TGTGCCAGCAGGGAGACAGGGATTAATGAAGCTTTCTTT. Its translation: CASRETGINEAFF. The V call is TRBV6-5, the J call TRBJ1-1, with 7 bases identical to TRBD1. With 6 bases clipped from V and 7 bases from J, the junction kept 8 bases outside the gene matches. Per the germline V gene, CDR1 is MNHEY and CDR2 is SVGAGI. The CDR3 sequence is 13 residues long.

The gene calls are TRBV11-1 and TRBJ2-1, with a weak D call TRBD1 (6 bases). From germline, CDR1 is SGHAT and CDR2 FQDESV (reference sequence). The V end lost 7 bases, the J end lost 7 bases, and 17 bases lay between the germline ends. This CDR3 is 14 amino acids long. The CDR3 loop reads CASTHRVGLNEQFF. CDR3 sequence (DNA): TGTGCCAGCACCCACAGGGTGGGCTTAAATGAGCAGTTCTTC.

The rearrangement joins TRBV7-6 to TRBJ2-7; 7 bases are a match to TRBD1. This CDR3 is 14 amino acids long. Germline V gene sequence: CDR1 SGHVS, CDR2 FNYEAQ. V shed 2 bases, J shed 3 bases, and the junction held 4 bases outside the gene matches. CDR3 sequence reads: CASSLRDSLYEQYF. The CDR3 DNA reads TGTGCCAGCAGCTTACGGGACAGTCTCTACGAGCAGTACTTC.

The chain has TRBV6-1 and TRBJ2-1; D unclear. Germline V gene data show CDR1 as MNHNS and CDR2 as SASEGT. V shed 1 base and J shed 5 bases, with 9 bases lying between them. There are 14 residues in the CDR3. CDR3 protein: CASSEVTQNNEQFF. DNA for the CDR3: TGTGCCAGCAGTGAAGTTACGCAGAACAATGAGCAGTTCTTC.

The gene calls are TRBV14 and TRBJ2-1, with a possible D match to TRBD1 (6 bases). From germline, CDR1 is SGHDN and CDR2 FVKESK. The CDR3 spans 14 residues. Trimming removed 4 bases at V and 7 bases at J, with 14 bases between. Here the CDR3 reads CASSRTGRKNEQFF. In nucleotides, the CDR3 is TGTGCCAGCAGCCGTACAGGGAGAAAGAATGAGCAGTTCTTC.

This clone was detected only a few times. The rearrangement joins TRBV27 to TRBJ2-7, with a weak D call TRBD1 (5 bases). The CDR3 is 11 amino acids. Germline loops: CDR1 MNHEY, CDR2 SMNVEV (reference sequence). V shed 8 bases and J shed 4 bases, with 9 bases lying between them. The CDR3 reads CASYRGYEQYF. The CDR3, as DNA: TGTGCCAGCTATAGGGGTTACGAGCAGTACTTC.

The CDR3 protein is CASSPDRVSGNQPQHF. In DNA, the CDR3 is TGTGCCAGCAGTCCGGACAGGGTGAGCGGCAATCAGCCCCAGCATTTT. V is TRBV7-8 and J is TRBJ1-5, with 8 bases that match TRBD1. The CDR3 has 16 residues. CDR1 SGHVS and CDR2 FQNEAQ come from the germline V gene. The trim removed 6 bases at V and 2 bases at J, leaving 9 bases unmatched.

The CDR3 coding sequence is TGTGCCATCAGTGAATCGGGACAGGGGGTTCAGCCCCAGCATTTT. Protein: CAISESGQGVQPQHF. The chain is built from TRBV10-3 and TRBJ1-5, with TRBD1 matching 11 bases. The CDR3 is 15 residues long. CDR1 and CDR2 (germline): ENHRY, SYGVKD. Trimming cost V 3 bases and J 6 bases; bases outside gene matches: 4.

This rearrangement joins TRBV10-3 to TRBJ2-2, with D maybe TRBD1 (6 bases). V was cut by 7 bases and J by 8 bases, with 11 bases left in between. Germline values: CDR1 ENHRY, CDR2 SYGVKD. The CDR3 length is 12 residues. The CDR3 DNA sequence: TGTGCCATCACCCTTGGACAGGGGGAGCTGTTTTTT. Translation gives CAITLGQGELFF.

The chain combines TRBV18 with TRBJ1-1, with D possibly being TRBD1 (6 bases). Germline lookup yields CDR1 KGHSH and CDR2 LQKENI. V lost 1 base and J lost 6, with 18 bases in between. This CDR3 has 16 amino acids. The CDR3, as DNA: TGTGCCAGCTCACCACTAGACAGGCCCAGCAATTCTGAAGCTTTCTTT. The encoded protein is CASSPLDRPSNSEAFF.

V and J are TRBV5-6 and TRBJ1-2; D perhaps matches TRBD1 (5 bases). CDR1 and CDR2 (germline): SGHDT, YYEEEE. V lost 4 bases to trimming and J lost 5 bases, with 15 bases between them. The CDR3 length is 14 residues. The CDR3 spells CASSKDQGGYGYTF. The CDR3 region has the DNA TGTGCCAGCAGCAAGGACCAGGGAGGGTATGGCTACACCTTC.

This chain uses TRBV5-6 with TRBJ2-3; D possibly corresponds to TRBD1 (5 bases). This CDR3 region has 15 residues. CDR1 is SGHDT and CDR2 is YYEEEE in the germline V gene. The V gene lost 3 bases and the J gene lost 8 bases, with 19 bases spanning the gap. This CDR3 is CASSSLTGERGTQYF. The CDR3 region has the DNA TGTGCCAGCAGCTCTTTAACGGGCGAAAGGGGTACGCAGTATTTT.

CDR3 protein: CASSLAGGSYGYTF. CDR3 DNA sequence: TGTGCCAGCAGCTTGGCCGGCGGGAGCTATGGCTACACCTTC. The chain couples TRBV5-4 to TRBJ1-2; D is undetermined. The CDR3 runs to 14 residues. CDR1 SGHNT and CDR2 YYREEE come from the germline V gene (reference sequence). Trimming shortened V by 0 bases and J by 4 bases, and 10 bases separated the two germline ends.

The DNA for the CDR3 is TGCAGCGCCGATCTGAGCTCCTACAATGAGCAGTTCTTC. This codes for CSADLSSYNEQFF. This rearrangement joins TRBV29-1 to TRBJ2-1; the D is unclear. The CDR3 is made up of 13 amino acids. Germline CDR1 SQVTM, CDR2 ANQGSEA. Trimming stripped 7 bases from V and 0 bases from J, with 10 bases between.

The rearrangement uses TRBV6-5 and TRBJ2-3, with no clear D. Germline V CDR1 and CDR2: MNHEY, SVGAGI. The CDR3 spans 14 residues. The germline V and J ends were trimmed by 5 bases and 5 bases, with 14 bases remaining between them. The CDR3 here is CASSGRSSGDTQYF. The CDR3 DNA is TGTGCCAGCAGTGGAAGGTCGTCGGGAGATACGCAGTATTTT.